These 26 T cell receptor beta chains share one sample of origin, sequenced in a study of a mutant IDH1 vaccine in newly diagnosed glioma. TCRdb's table, derived via immunoSEQ multiplex PCR, lists solely in-frame clones and lacks some. The sample lists roughly 50,000 clones, around 84% occurring once. Time point reported: week 35, safety follow-up. A 20-mer mutant IDH1 peptide at 300 ug was injected subcutaneously with topical imiquimod. Their antigen targets remain unknown. The sequencing used PBMCs, collected from a glioma patient whose treatment included an IDH1 peptide vaccine. Receptor source: a young woman with glioma.

V is TRBV27 and J is TRBJ2-3; D not certain. V lost 11 bases, J lost 5 bases, and 11 bases lay in between. The CDR3 is 11 amino acids. Germline V gene sequence: CDR1 MNHEY, CDR2 SMNVEV (reference sequence). DNA of the CDR3: TGTGCCTCTTATTTAGGAGATACGCAGTATTTT. As protein: CASYLGDTQYF.

This chain connects TRBV7-9 to TRBJ2-1; D gene unclear. The CDR3 spans 12 residues. Germline V gene data show CDR1 as SEHNR and CDR2 as FQNEAQ (reference sequence). Between the trimmed V and J ends, which lost 5 bases and 10 bases, there was a span of 12 bases. The CDR3 sequence: CASSLLSWEQFF. DNA of the CDR3: TGTGCCAGCAGCCTGCTGAGTTGGGAGCAGTTCTTC.

The chain has TRBV19 and TRBJ2-5; 14 bases align to TRBD2. The CDR3 has 16 residues. Germline V gene data show CDR1 as LNHDA and CDR2 as SQIVND (reference sequence). J lost 1 base, V lost 5 bases, and 3 bases had no gene match. CDR3 sequence reads: CASSRGLAGAQETQYF. In nucleotides, the CDR3 is TGTGCCAGTAGTCGGGGACTAGCGGGAGCCCAAGAGACCCAGTACTTC.

CDR3 in amino acids: CASSSRRGARTDTQYF. Here the CDR3 DNA reads TGTGCCAGCAGCTCCAGGCGAGGGGCGCGCACAGATACGCAGTATTTT. This chain uses TRBV11-3 with TRBJ2-3; D could derive from TRBD1 or TRBD2 (5 bases each). V was clipped by 4 bases and J by 1 base, with 15 bases between them. The CDR3 has 16 amino acids. CDR1 is SGHNT and CDR2 is YENEEA in the germline V gene.

The gene calls are TRBV6-1 and TRBJ1-1; a possible D gene is TRBD1 (5 bases). V lost 9 bases and J 0 bases, leaving 11 bases between the germline ends. CDR1 and CDR2 from the germline V gene are MNHNS and SASEGT. The CDR3 runs 13 residues. The DNA of the CDR3 is TGTGCCAGTAGGGACTACTTGAACACTGAAGCTTTCTTT. This gives the protein CASRDYLNTEAFF.

CDR3 protein: CASSLAGTSASEQYF. DNA for the CDR3: TGTGCCAGCAGCTTAGCCGGGACTAGCGCCAGCGAGCAGTACTTC. The V gene is TRBV7-8, the J gene TRBJ2-7, with TRBD2 identical over 10 bases. The ends lost 0 bases at V and 6 bases at J; junction bases unmatched: 5. The CDR3 is made up of 15 amino acids. CDR1 SGHVS and CDR2 FQNEAQ come from the germline V gene.

The chain joins TRBV14 to TRBJ2-3; either TRBD1 or TRBD2 may fit D (5 bases each). Between the trimmed V and J ends, which lost 0 bases and 1 base, there was a span of 8 bases. The CDR3 has 15 amino acids. Germline V gives CDR1 SGHDN, CDR2 FVKESK. CDR3 sequence: CASSQDRGGTDTQYF. For the CDR3, the DNA is TGTGCCAGCAGCCAAGATAGAGGGGGCACAGATACGCAGTATTTT.

The chain uses TRBV7-9 and TRBJ2-7, with a weak D call TRBD2 (7 bases). The CDR3 is 16 amino acids. Germline V gene sequence: CDR1 SEHNR, CDR2 FQNEAQ (reference sequence). Trimming took off 0 bases at V and 3 bases at J, with 15 bases between the two ends. The CDR3, as DNA: TGTGCCAGCAGCTTAGCATTCAGGGGAGGGGGCTACGAGCAGTACTTC. Amino acids: CASSLAFRGGGYEQYF.

This chain links TRBV6-1 with TRBJ2-7; D is unclear. The CDR3 has 13 amino acids. V lost 1 base and J lost 3, with 7 bases in between. From germline, CDR1 is MNHNS and CDR2 SASEGT. The CDR3 spells CASSEGGYYEQYF. The CDR3 DNA sequence: TGTGCCAGCAGTGAAGGGGGTTACTACGAGCAGTACTTC.

The chain links TRBV5-4 to TRBJ2-1; TRBD2 matches 7 bases. Trimming at V came to 4 bases and at J to 0 bases, leaving 7 bases not matched to a gene. The CDR3 length is 16 residues. CDR1 and CDR2 from the germline V gene are SGHNT and YYREEE (reference sequence). The CDR3 region has the DNA TGTGCCAGCAGCGGGGGGGACCAACTCTCCTACAATGAGCAGTTCTTC. It yields the protein CASSGGDQLSYNEQFF. Variable domain in full (rest from reference TRBV5-4 and TRBJ2-1): ETGVTQSPTHLIKTRGQQVTLRCSSQSGHNTVSWYQQALGQGPQFIFQYYREEENGRGNFPPRFSGLQFPNYSSELNVNALELDDSALYLCASSGGDQLSYNEQFFGPGTRLTVL.

This clone has a single count. The chain joins TRBV29-1 to TRBJ1-2, with 8 positions matching TRBD1. The CDR3 runs to 13 residues. CDR1 SQVTM and CDR2 ANQGSEA come from the germline V gene. With V trimmed by 6 bases and J by 2 bases, 5 bases remained unmatched. This chain's CDR3 is CSVRTGNNYGYTF. In DNA, the CDR3 is TGCAGCGTCCGGACAGGGAACAACTATGGCTACACCTTC.

The chain's CDR3 is CAWSVALAGEQYF. CDR3 sequence (DNA): TGTGCCTGGAGTGTCGCGCTAGCGGGCGAGCAGTACTTC. The chain joins TRBV30 to TRBJ2-7; 8 bases align to TRBD2. V gave up 0 bases and J gave up 6 bases; unmatched junction bases: 4. This CDR3 has 13 residues. Germline CDR1 reads GTSNPN; CDR2 reads SVGIG (reference sequence).

The rearrangement links TRBV29-1 to TRBJ2-7, with no clear D. Trimming cost V 1 base and J 5 bases, with 12 bases left between them. This CDR3 contains 13 residues. CDR1 and CDR2 (germline): SQVTM, ANQGSEA. The CDR3 protein is CSVEGSAPHEQYF. CDR3 DNA: TGCAGCGTTGAAGGGTCCGCACCCCACGAGCAGTACTTC.

The chain couples TRBV28 to TRBJ2-5; D remains unclear. Germline-derived CDR1 and CDR2 are MDHEN and SYDVKM. This CDR3 has 12 amino acids. Between the trimmed V and J ends, which lost 4 bases and 4 bases, there was a span of 7 bases. Written as DNA, the CDR3 is TGTGCCAGCAGTTCCTACGGAGAGACCCAGTACTTC. Protein product: CASSSYGETQYF.

The genes are TRBV27 and TRBJ1-5; TRBD1 might be the D (6 bases). The V and J ends lost 1 base and 5 bases respectively, with 15 bases between them. Germline CDR1 and CDR2: MNHEY and SMNVEV (reference sequence). This CDR3 is built from 16 residues. The CDR3 DNA sequence: TGTGCCAGCAGTTTATTCCGGGGGCTTGGGGATCAGCCCCAGCATTTT. Residues: CASSLFRGLGDQPQHF.

This chain joins TRBV4-1 and TRBJ1-2; D possibly corresponds to TRBD1 (5 bases). V lost 4 bases to trimming and J lost 1 base, with 16 bases between them. Germline CDR1 MGHRA, CDR2 YSYEKL. This CDR3 contains 16 residues. DNA of the CDR3: TGCGCCAGCAGCCCGCACCTCGGGACGGGTAACTATGGCTACACCTTC. Translated: CASSPHLGTGNYGYTF.

This clone was counted once. The V gene is TRBV19, the J gene TRBJ2-1, with D maybe TRBD2 (7 bases). The CDR3 covers 13 residues. Trimming removed 6 bases at V and 8 bases at J, with 14 bases between. Germline V gives CDR1 LNHDA, CDR2 SQIVND (reference sequence). This CDR3 reads CASRPGGLDEQFF. The CDR3 nucleotides are TGTGCCAGTAGGCCCGGGGGGCTGGATGAGCAGTTCTTC.

This CDR3 reads CASTMGASGGGEQYF. CDR3 bases: TGTGCCAGCACCATGGGGGCTAGCGGAGGGGGGGAGCAGTACTTC. The J gene is TRBJ2-7, the V gene TRBV6-5; maybe TRBD2 (7 bases). The CDR3 runs to 15 residues. Between the trimmed V and J ends, which lost 7 bases and 7 bases, there was a span of 23 bases. CDR1 MNHEY and CDR2 SVGAGI come from the germline V gene.

The J gene is TRBJ2-3, the V gene TRBV11-3, with D possibly matching TRBD2 (6 bases). The CDR3 totals 15 residues. V dropped 5 bases and J dropped 1 base, with 13 bases sitting between them. CDR1 and CDR2 (germline): SGHNT, YENEEA. The CDR3, as DNA: TGTGCCAGCAGCCGACGGGCTAGCGGCACAGATACGCAGTATTTT. It specifies CASSRRASGTDTQYF.

This clone has only one observation. This chain joins TRBV11-2 and TRBJ2-5; weak D call: TRBD1 (5 bases). This CDR3 spans 12 amino acids. V dropped 4 bases and J dropped 2 bases, with 5 bases sitting between them. Germline CDR1 reads SGHAT; CDR2 reads FQNNGV. CDR3 in amino acids: CASSYRQETQYF. CDR3 DNA: TGTGCCAGCAGCTACAGGCAAGAGACCCAGTACTTC.

The rearrangement joins TRBV27 to TRBJ2-7; 9 bases agree with TRBD2. Trimming at V came to 3 bases and at J to 2 bases, leaving 8 bases not matched to a gene. The CDR3 consists of 16 residues. The germline V gene has CDR1 MNHEY and CDR2 SMNVEV (reference sequence). CDR3 sequence reads: CASSLDSVAGAYEQYF. The CDR3 bases are TGTGCCAGCAGTTTGGATTCGGTAGCGGGAGCCTACGAGCAGTACTTC.

The chain links TRBV6-5 to TRBJ2-7; 7 positions agree with TRBD1. Per the germline V gene, CDR1 is MNHEY and CDR2 is SVGAGI. This CDR3 spans 15 amino acids. The ends lost 0 bases at V and 3 bases at J; junction bases unmatched: 5. DNA of the CDR3: TGTGCCAGCAGTTACTCGAGGGGGACAGTCTACGAGCAGTACTTC. It yields the protein CASSYSRGTVYEQYF.

This chain connects TRBV4-2 to TRBJ1-4; D unclear. The CDR3 extends over 12 amino acids. Germline assignment: CDR1 LGHNA and CDR2 YNFKEQ. V was clipped by 4 bases and J by 7 bases, with 7 bases between them. CDR3 bases: TGTGCCAGCAGCCCACTGGGTGAAAAACTGTTTTTT. Translation: CASSPLGEKLFF.

This chain links TRBV5-1 with TRBJ2-3, with 12 bases fitting TRBD1. Germline-derived CDR1 and CDR2 are SGHRS and YFSETQ. The CDR3 is made up of 14 amino acids. The trim removed 4 bases at V and 4 bases at J, leaving 1 base unmatched. The CDR3, as DNA: TGCGCCAGCAGCGGGGACAGGGGGCCAGATACGCAGTATTTT. This codes for CASSGDRGPDTQYF.

The V call is TRBV7-2, the J call TRBJ2-3; a weak D match, TRBD1 (5 bases). Germline lookup yields CDR1 SGHTA and CDR2 FQGNSA. The germline V and J ends were trimmed by 5 bases and 5 bases, with 11 bases remaining between them. The CDR3 runs to 13 residues. The CDR3 here is CASSPPGIDTQYF. DNA of the CDR3: TGTGCCAGCAGCCCCCCAGGGATAGATACGCAGTATTTT.

The rearrangement uses TRBV5-4 and TRBJ2-6; D is ambiguous. The CDR3 has 14 amino acids. Trimming removed 4 bases from V and 2 bases from J, with 7 bases in between. Looked up from germline, CDR1 is SGHNT and CDR2 is YYREEE (reference sequence). Written as DNA, the CDR3 is TGTGCCAGCAGCACCTGGACTGGGGCCAACGTCCTGACTTTC. It specifies CASSTWTGANVLTF.